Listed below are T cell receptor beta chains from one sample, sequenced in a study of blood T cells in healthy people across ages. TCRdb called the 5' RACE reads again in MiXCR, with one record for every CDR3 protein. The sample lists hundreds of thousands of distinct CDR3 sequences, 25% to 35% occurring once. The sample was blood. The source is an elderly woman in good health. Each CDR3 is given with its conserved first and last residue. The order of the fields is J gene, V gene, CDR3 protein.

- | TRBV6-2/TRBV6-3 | CASSYPAGREQYF
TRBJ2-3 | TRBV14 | CASGLLTSGVDTQYF
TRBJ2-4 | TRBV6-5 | CASSSRGGGAKNIQYF
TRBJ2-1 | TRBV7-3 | CASSLTLGSGSEQFF
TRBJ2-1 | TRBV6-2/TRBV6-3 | CASSRRGNEQFF
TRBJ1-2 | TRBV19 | CASRQGNRGGYTF
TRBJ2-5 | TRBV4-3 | CASSSSGANQETQYF
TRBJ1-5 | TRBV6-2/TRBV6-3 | CASTPTGTPNQPQHF
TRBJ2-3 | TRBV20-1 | CSAVKLPRGGADTQYF
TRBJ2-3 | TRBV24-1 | CATSDLMGDTQYF
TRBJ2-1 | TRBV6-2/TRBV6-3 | CASRPRDRANNEQFF